This T cell receptor (beta chain) was recovered during a study of circulating and synovial CD4+ cells in juvenile arthritis. General study results and limits: These repertoires were less diverse than bulk blood CD4 repertoires. Circulating pathogenic-like lymphocytes shared a substantially higher fraction of CDR3 sequences with synovium than bulk blood. Bulk blood CD4 samples held at least an order of magnitude more or fewer genomes than CPL.

The CDR3 is 13 residues long, counting both termini. The germline V gene encodes CDR1 SGHTA and CDR2 FQGNSA. Concerning this clone itself: What it recognizes is unknown. The DNA is omitted, as the CDR3 cannot be located on it reliably, and the CDR3 follows TCRdb's listing.

Assay used: immunoSEQ multiplex PCR; TCRdb lists only in-frame clones, some missing. The sample includes some 35,000 clones, approximately 94% of them seen just once. This sequence was found in a human donor with juvenile idiopathic arthritis. J is TRBJ2-2 and V is TRBV7-2; the table assigns TRBD2, which was not confirmed against the DNA. Sequenced: CD4+ T cells from blood. The CDR3 loop reads CASSPGLPGSCFF.